One and the same sample provided the 25 T cell receptor beta chains below, sequenced in a study of blood T cell repertoires in COVID-19 (TCRdb year 2020). Library preparation used the immunoSEQ multiplex PCR assay. This immuneACCESS table, as held by TCRdb, lists in-frame sequences with V and J called but not all clones. Of the missing ones, under half trace to an unresolved V gene in checked studies; the others have no known cause. The sample contains around 120,000 clones, roughly 79% of them found a single time. Clones ranked in the top ten supply roughly 7% of the sample. Sequenced sample: peripheral blood. Every receptor here comes from a man in his 70s with active or convalescent COVID-19.

The chain couples TRBV11-2 to TRBJ2-7, with D tentatively TRBD1 (6 bases). The CDR3 length is 15 residues. Trimming cost V 5 bases and J 0 bases, with 14 bases left between them. Germline CDR1 is SGHAT and CDR2 is FQNNGV. The DNA of the CDR3 is TGTGCCAGCAGCAAATCAGGGGAGTCCTCCTACGAGCAGTACTTC. Translated: CASSKSGESSYEQYF.

The chain links TRBV3-1 (or the pseudogene TRBV3-2) to TRBJ1-5; 8 nucleotides line up with TRBD1. Germline V gene sequence: CDR1 LGHDT, CDR2 YNNKEL (reference sequence). J lost 2 bases, V lost 3 bases, and 3 bases had no gene match. This CDR3 is 15 amino acids long. In DNA form, the CDR3 reads TGTGCCAGCAGCCAGCAGACAGGGGGCAATCAGCCCCAGCATTTT. Translation: CASSQQTGGNQPQHF.

The chain is built from TRBV19 and TRBJ2-3, with D maybe TRBD2 (7 bases). The ends were cut back, 3 bases at V and 0 bases at J, with 10 bases in the middle. The CDR3 runs 15 residues. Germline V CDR1 and CDR2: LNHDA, SQIVND (reference sequence). The CDR3 coding sequence is TGTGCCAGTAGTATGGGGGGGCAGAGCACAGATACGCAGTATTTT. Protein product: CASSMGGQSTDTQYF.

CDR3 sequence: CASSPGTGGGYEQYF. In nucleotides, the CDR3 is TGTGCCAGCTCACCGGGGACAGGGGGCGGATACGAGCAGTACTTC. This sequence joins TRBV18 and TRBJ2-7; the match to TRBD1 covers 12 bases. Germline V lookup: CDR1 KGHSH, CDR2 LQKENI. The CDR3 is 15 residues long. The junction had 4 bases not matched to a gene; V was cut back by 3 bases and J by 4 bases.

The chain is built from TRBV19 and TRBJ1-4, with a tentative D call TRBD1 (6 bases). Germline CDR1 is LNHDA and CDR2 is SQIVND (reference sequence). CDR3 length: 16 amino acids. V gave up 3 bases and J gave up 2 bases, with 13 bases separating them. The CDR3 nucleotides are TGTGCCAGTAGTATTGACAGGAAGAATACTAATGAAAAACTGTTTTTT. Translation gives CASSIDRKNTNEKLFF.

This chain connects TRBV5-1 to TRBJ1-5; 9 nucleotides align to TRBD1. This CDR3 region has 16 residues. Germline V gene lookup returns CDR1 SGHRS and CDR2 YFSETQ. V dropped 1 base and J dropped 4; count of bases not matched to a gene: 6. In DNA form, the CDR3 reads TGCGCCAGCAGCTTGTCGATCGGGACAGGGAATCAGCCCCAGCATTTT. Translating it yields CASSLSIGTGNQPQHF. The full variable domain, completed using reference TRBV5-1 and TRBJ1-5, is KAGVTQTPRYLIKTRGQQVTLSCSPISGHRSVSWYQQTPGQGLQFLFEYFSETQRNKGNFPGRFSGRQFSNSRSEMNVSTLELGDSALYLCASSLSIGTGNQPQHFGDGTRLSIL.

Comments on this clone: An end of the junction does not agree with germline; a read error may underlie this. The chain links TRBV19 to TRBJ1-5, with D tentatively TRBD1 (5 bases). Germline assignment: CDR1 LNHDA and CDR2 SQIVND (reference sequence). The CDR3 is made up of 15 amino acids. CDR3 protein: CDSTPGGFPDQPQHF. CDR3 bases: TGTGACAGTACACCGGGGGGGTTTCCAGATCAGCCCCAGCATTTT.

This clone was recorded a few times. V is TRBV10-3 and J is TRBJ2-1, with 8 bases that match TRBD1. There are 17 residues in the CDR3. The V and J ends lost 3 bases and 4 bases, in that order; junction bases with no gene match: 11. Germline CDR1 reads ENHRY; CDR2 reads SYGVKD. The CDR3 coding sequence is TGTGCCATCAGTGACCGAAGGCAGGGGGCAAGGTACAATGAGCAGTTCTTC. This sequence encodes CAISDRRQGARYNEQFF.

The genes are TRBV21-1 and TRBJ2-7; whether TRBD1, the table's D call, matches the DNA was not checked. TRBV21-1 is termed a pseudogene. The CDR3 has 14 residues. CDR3 sequence reads: CASTPQGSAYEQYF. Written as DNA, the CDR3 is TGTGCCAGCACCCCACAGGGAAGTGCCTACGAGCAGTACTTC.

This chain connects TRBV24-1 to TRBJ1-2; D not resolved. The CDR3 sequence is 14 residues long. From germline, CDR1 is KGHDR and CDR2 SFDVKD. The V gene lost 1 base and the J gene lost 4 bases, with 9 bases spanning the gap. For the CDR3, the DNA is TGTGCCACCAGTGATTTTACAACCGCCTATGGCTACACCTTC. As protein: CATSDFTTAYGYTF.

This clone has a single count. The V call is TRBV6-5, the J call TRBJ1-3; weak D call: TRBD1 (5 bases). Germline loops: CDR1 MNHEY, CDR2 SVGAGI. The CDR3 runs 15 residues. Deletions cut 7 bases from V and 0 bases from J, with 13 bases between. Written as DNA, the CDR3 is TGTGCCAGCAATTGGGGCAGTTCCTCTGGAAACACCATATATTTT. This gives the protein CASNWGSSSGNTIYF.

This sequence joins TRBV5-1 and TRBJ2-6; D is perhaps TRBD1 (6 bases). The germline V gene encodes CDR1 SGHRS and CDR2 YFSETQ. The CDR3 consists of 16 residues. V dropped 4 bases and J dropped 0 bases, with 11 bases sitting between them. The CDR3 here is CASSVQGISGANVLTF. The CDR3 bases are TGCGCCAGCAGCGTACAGGGTATCTCTGGGGCCAACGTCCTGACTTTC.

This clone was detected once. This sequence joins TRBV7-2 and TRBJ1-1, with 7 bases lining up with TRBD1. This CDR3 is 15 amino acids long. The germline gives CDR1 SGHTA, CDR2 FQGNSA. V gave up 4 bases and J gave up 9 bases; unmatched junction bases: 14. The CDR3 is CASSSTPQGVYQAFF. In DNA form, the CDR3 reads TGTGCCAGCAGCTCAACCCCCCAGGGGGTGTACCAAGCTTTCTTT.

This chain connects TRBV24-1 to TRBJ2-1, with TRBD1 identical over 10 bases. The V gene's germline CDR1 is KGHDR and CDR2 SFDVKD. V shed 10 bases and J 8 bases; nucleotides not matched to a gene: 13. This CDR3 is built from 15 residues. The CDR3 reads CATFRQGAKIYEQFF. In nucleotides, the CDR3 is TGTGCCACTTTTCGACAGGGGGCGAAGATCTATGAGCAGTTCTTC.

V is TRBV2 and J is TRBJ2-5, with TRBD2 matching 9 bases. The V segment lost 1 base and the J segment 5 bases; nucleotides outside the gene matches: 5. Germline V gene lookup returns CDR1 SNHLY and CDR2 FYNNEI. The CDR3 runs to 15 residues. CDR3 loop: CASSEGGLARETQYF. The CDR3 bases are TGTGCCAGCAGTGAAGGAGGACTAGCGAGGGAGACCCAGTACTTC.

V gene TRBV5-1 combines with J gene TRBJ1-6; no clear D. This CDR3 contains 15 residues. CDR1 and CDR2 from the germline V gene are SGHRS and YFSETQ. Trimming stripped 6 bases from V and 10 bases from J, with 20 bases between. The CDR3 nucleotides are TGCGCCAGCACCCTTGAGGCGGCTGGTGGGTCACCCCTCCACTTT. Translated, it gives CASTLEAAGGSPLHF.

CDR3 bases: TGTGCCAGCAACCTAATACAGGGGACTGAAGCTTTCTTT. Its translation is CASNLIQGTEAFF. The J gene is TRBJ1-1, the V gene TRBV14; 7 positions agree with TRBD1. V shed 7 bases, J shed 5 bases, and the junction held 7 bases outside the gene matches. The germline V gene has CDR1 SGHDN and CDR2 FVKESK. The CDR3 is 13 amino acids.

The chain joins TRBV5-4 to TRBJ1-1; D possibly corresponds to TRBD1 (6 bases). CDR1 is SGHNT, CDR2 YYREEE, per germline (reference sequence). The CDR3 runs to 13 residues. The V and J ends lost 0 bases and 11 bases respectively, with 14 bases between them. CDR3 region: CASSLEHRDRAFF. The CDR3 bases are TGTGCCAGCAGCTTGGAGCACAGGGACCGCGCTTTCTTT. The full variable domain, completed using reference TRBV5-4 and TRBJ1-1, is ETGVTQSPTHLIKTRGQQVTLRCSSQSGHNTVSWYQQALGQGPQFIFQYYREEENGRGNFPPRFSGLQFPNYSSELNVNALELDDSALYLCASSLEHRDRAFFGQGTRLTVV.

This clone was recorded at least ten times. The chain has TRBV2 and TRBJ1-6; D possibly corresponds to TRBD1 (5 bases). The V gene lost 6 bases and the J gene lost 5 bases, with 11 bases spanning the gap. The CDR3 has 14 amino acids. CDR1 SNHLY and CDR2 FYNNEI come from the germline V gene. For the CDR3, the DNA is TGTGCCAGCAGGGGGACTCAAAATAATTCACCCCTCCACTTT. This gives the protein CASRGTQNNSPLHF. Combining the CDR3 with reference TRBV2 and TRBJ1-6 gives the whole variable domain EPEVTQTPSHQVTQMGQEVILRCVPISNHLYFYWYRQILGQKVEFLVSFYNNEISEKSEIFDDQFSVERPDGSNFTLKIRSTKLEDSAMYFCASRGTQNNSPLHFGNGTRLTVT.

The chain employs TRBV7-2 and TRBJ1-2, with 7 bases identical to TRBD1. The CDR3 sequence is 18 residues long. Trimming took 0 bases from V and 8 from J; bases not matched to a gene: 18. The germline V gene encodes CDR1 SGHTA and CDR2 FQGNSA. CDR3 residues: CASSLARGTDQRTPGYTF. In DNA, the CDR3 is TGTGCCAGCAGCTTAGCTCGGGGGACAGATCAGCGAACTCCAGGCTACACCTTC.

V usage is TRBV6-2 or TRBV6-3 and J usage is TRBJ2-7; 9 bases are shared with TRBD2. Germline V CDR1 and CDR2: MNHEY, SVGEGT. V dropped 5 bases and J dropped 3; count of bases not matched to a gene: 8. The CDR3 covers 15 residues. Here the CDR3 reads CASSPRLAVFYEQYF. The CDR3 bases are TGTGCCAGCAGTCCCCGACTAGCGGTATTCTACGAGCAGTACTTC.

This clone showed up just a few times. The chain combines TRBV18 with TRBJ2-7; no clear D. V gave up 2 bases and J gave up 5 bases, with 7 bases separating them. The CDR3 length is 12 residues. Germline CDR1 and CDR2: KGHSH and LQKENI. Here the CDR3 reads CASSPESHEQYF. The CDR3 nucleotides read TGTGCCAGCTCACCAGAGAGCCACGAGCAGTACTTC. Variable domain in full (rest from reference TRBV18 and TRBJ2-7): NAGVMQNPRHLVRRRGQEARLRCSPMKGHSHVYWYRQLPEEGLKFMVYLQKENIIDESGMPKERFSAEFPKEGPSILRIQQVVRGDSAAYFCASSPESHEQYFGPGTRLTVT.

The rearrangement uses TRBV7-9 and TRBJ2-2; D possibly corresponds to TRBD2 (6 bases). CDR3 length: 15 residues. Germline loops: CDR1 SEHNR, CDR2 FQNEAQ (reference sequence). With 5 bases removed from V and 7 bases from J, the gap between germline ends came to 17 bases. The CDR3: CASSPENRLDGELFF. CDR3 bases: TGTGCCAGCAGCCCAGAAAACCGACTAGACGGGGAGCTGTTTTTT.

V usage is TRBV10-3 and J usage is TRBJ2-1, with D possibly TRBD2 on 5 matching bases. The germline gives CDR1 ENHRY, CDR2 SYGVKD. The CDR3 covers 14 residues. V gave up 8 bases and J gave up 7 bases, with 18 bases separating them. The CDR3 bases are TGTGCCATCGGCACGGGAATCGGTGGAAATGAGCAGTTCTTC. Translation: CAIGTGIGGNEQFF.

V and J are TRBV7-9 and TRBJ1-1; 12 bases are a match to TRBD1. The CDR3 is 16 amino acids. Germline CDR1 and CDR2: SEHNR and FQNEAQ (reference sequence). After removal of 5 bases from V and 7 bases from J, the junction contained 11 bases not matched to a gene. The chain's CDR3 is CASSPGTGGPTIEAFF. The CDR3 nucleotides read TGTGCCAGCAGCCCAGGGACAGGGGGCCCTACTATTGAAGCTTTCTTT.